This TCR beta chain was recovered during a study of blood T cell repertoires in COVID-19. Overall study context: Samples of COVID-19 (acute and convalescent) were obtained from the United States, Italy and Spain.

One Seattle source followed patients from active infection through their disease course. This CDR3 is 16 amino acids long. The V and J ends lost 5 bases and 5 bases, in that order; junction bases with no gene match: 12. From germline, CDR1 is LNHDA and CDR2 SQIVND (reference sequence). Assay used: immunoSEQ multiplex PCR; TCRdb lists only in-frame clones, some missing. The table has about 370,000 clones, approximately 89% seen once. The J gene is TRBJ2-3, the V gene TRBV19, with 8 bases that match TRBD2. The sequence was obtained from a woman aged 25 to 39 with COVID-19, enrolled during active disease. The sequencing input was peripheral blood. CDR3 residues: CASSFRTSSIQDTQYF. The CDR3 DNA reads as TGTGCCAGTAGTTTCCGGACTAGCAGTATACAAGATACGCAGTATTTT. Full variable domain (remainder filled in from reference TRBV19 and TRBJ2-3): DGGITQSPKYLFRKEGQNVTLSCEQNLNHDAMYWYRQDPGQGLRLIYYSQIVNDFQKGDIAEGYSVSREKKESFPLTVTSAQKNPTAFYLCASSFRTSSIQDTQYFGPGTRLTVL.